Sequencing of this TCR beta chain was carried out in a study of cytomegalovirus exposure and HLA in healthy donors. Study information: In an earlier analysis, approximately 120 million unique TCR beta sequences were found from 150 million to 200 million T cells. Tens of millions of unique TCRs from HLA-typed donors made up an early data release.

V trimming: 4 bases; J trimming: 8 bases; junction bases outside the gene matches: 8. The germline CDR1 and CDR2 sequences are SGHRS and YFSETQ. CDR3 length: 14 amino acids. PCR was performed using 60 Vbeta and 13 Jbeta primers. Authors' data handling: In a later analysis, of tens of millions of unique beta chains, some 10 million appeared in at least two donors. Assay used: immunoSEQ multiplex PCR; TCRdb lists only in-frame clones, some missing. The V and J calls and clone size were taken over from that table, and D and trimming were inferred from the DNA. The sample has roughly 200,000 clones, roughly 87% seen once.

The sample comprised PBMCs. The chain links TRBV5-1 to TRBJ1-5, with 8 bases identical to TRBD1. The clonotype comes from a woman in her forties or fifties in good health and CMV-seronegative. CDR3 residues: CASSPRGPGEPQHF. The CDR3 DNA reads TGCGCCAGCAGCCCCAGGGGGCCGGGAGAGCCCCAGCATTTT.